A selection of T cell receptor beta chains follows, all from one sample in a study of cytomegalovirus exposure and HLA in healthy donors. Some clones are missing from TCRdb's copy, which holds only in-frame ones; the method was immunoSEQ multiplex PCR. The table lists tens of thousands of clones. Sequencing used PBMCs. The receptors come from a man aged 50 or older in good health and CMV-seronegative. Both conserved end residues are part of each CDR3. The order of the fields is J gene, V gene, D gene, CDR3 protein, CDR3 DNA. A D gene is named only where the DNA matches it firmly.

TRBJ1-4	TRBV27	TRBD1	CASRDRKNEKLFF	TGTGCCAGCCGGGACAGAAAGAATGAAAAACTGTTTTTT
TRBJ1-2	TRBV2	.	CASSGREGYGYTF	TGTGCCAGCAGTGGCCGGGAGGGCTATGGCTACACCTTC
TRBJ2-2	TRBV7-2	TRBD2	CASSFTSGGAGELFF	TGTGCCAGCAGCTTCACTAGCGGGGGGGCCGGGGAGCTGTTTTTT
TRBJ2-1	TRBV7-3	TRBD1	CASSPDRGYNEQFF	TGTGCCAGCAGCCCGGACAGGGGTTACAATGAGCAGTTCTTC
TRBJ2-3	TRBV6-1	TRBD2	CASSDSLAGTDTQYF	TGTGCCAGCAGTGACTCACTAGCGGGCACAGATACGCAGTATTTT
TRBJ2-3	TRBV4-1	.	CASSRPGNTDTQYF	TGCGCCAGCAGCCGGCCGGGGAACACAGATACGCAGTATTTT
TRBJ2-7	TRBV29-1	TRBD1	CSVGQGVREQYF	TGCAGCGTTGGACAGGGTGTTCGCGAGCAGTACTTC
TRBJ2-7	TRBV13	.	CASSLSAGRKAYEQYF	TGTGCCAGCAGCTTATCCGCGGGTAGAAAGGCCTACGAGCAGTACTTC
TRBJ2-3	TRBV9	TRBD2	CASSVGPSGGALTQYF	TGTGCCAGCAGCGTAGGTCCTAGCGGGGGGGCTCTTACGCAGTATTTT
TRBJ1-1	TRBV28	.	CASTLAGTEAFF	TGTGCCAGCACCCTCGCGGGCACTGAAGCTTTCTTT
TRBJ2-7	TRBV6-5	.	CASSYAGEQYF	TGTGCCAGCAGTTACGCAGGCGAGCAGTACTTC
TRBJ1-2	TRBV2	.	CASRHGPGGILGYTF	TGTGCCAGCAGACACGGCCCCGGAGGCATCCTTGGCTACACCTTC
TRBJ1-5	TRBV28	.	CASKYSNQPQHF	TGTGCCAGCAAATATAGCAATCAGCCCCAGCATTTT
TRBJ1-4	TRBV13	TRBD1	CASSLSRTGYNEKLFF	TGTGCCAGCAGCTTATCGCGGACAGGCTATAATGAAAAACTGTTTTTT
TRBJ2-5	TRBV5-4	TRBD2	CASSSGGKQETQYF	TGTGCCAGCAGCTCCGGGGGGAAACAAGAGACCCAGTACTTC
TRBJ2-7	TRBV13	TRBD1	CASSSRDRGYEQYF	TGTGCCAGCAGCTCTCGGGACAGGGGCTACGAGCAGTACTTC
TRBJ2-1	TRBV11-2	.	CASSLATGISLVDNEQFF	TGTGCCAGCAGCTTAGCTACAGGGATCTCCCTTGTGGACAATGAGCAGTTCTTC
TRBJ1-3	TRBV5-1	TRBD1	CASSFTPDRAGNTIYF	TGCGCCAGCAGCTTTACACCGGACAGGGCTGGAAACACCATATATTTT
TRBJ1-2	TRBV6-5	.	CASSYYRQGNYGYTF	TGTGCCAGCAGTTACTACCGCCAGGGCAACTATGGCTACACCTTC
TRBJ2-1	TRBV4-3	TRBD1	CASSQGQGRVYNEQFF	TGCGCCAGCAGCCAAGGACAGGGGCGGGTATACAATGAGCAGTTCTTC
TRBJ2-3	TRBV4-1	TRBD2	CASSPGLAGGNTQYF	TGCGCCAGCAGCCCTGGACTAGCGGGGGGGAATACGCAGTATTTT
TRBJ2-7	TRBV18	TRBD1	CASSPPTGGYEQYF	TGTGCCAGCTCACCACCGACAGGGGGGTACGAGCAGTACTTC
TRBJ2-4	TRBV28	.	CASSSQGKNIQYF	TGTGCCAGCAGTTCCCAGGGGAAAAACATTCAGTACTTC
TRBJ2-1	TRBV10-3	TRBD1	CAISESRQGSYNEQFF	TGTGCCATCAGTGAGTCCAGACAGGGGTCCTACAATGAGCAGTTCTTC
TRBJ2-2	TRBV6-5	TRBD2	CASNRREGTGELFF	TGTGCCAGCAATCGTCGGGAGGGCACCGGGGAGCTGTTTTTT
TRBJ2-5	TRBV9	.	CASSVNSQETQYF	TGTGCCAGCAGCGTAAACTCTCAAGAGACCCAGTACTTC
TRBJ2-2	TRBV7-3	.	CASSLVAGSNTGELFF	TGTGCCAGCAGCTTAGTGGCAGGGTCTAACACCGGGGAGCTGTTTTTT
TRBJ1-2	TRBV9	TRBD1	CASSAFDQGASGYTF	TGTGCCAGCAGCGCTTTTGACCAGGGGGCGAGTGGCTACACCTTC
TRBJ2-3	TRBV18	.	CASSPGRDTQYF	TGTGCCAGCTCACCGGGGAGGGATACGCAGTATTTT
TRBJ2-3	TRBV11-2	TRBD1	CASSLATPGQGSADTQYF	TGTGCCAGCAGCTTAGCAACTCCGGGACAGGGTTCCGCAGATACGCAGTATTTT
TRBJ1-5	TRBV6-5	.	CASSLMTGNQPQHF	TGTGCCAGCAGTTTAATGACAGGAAATCAGCCCCAGCATTTT
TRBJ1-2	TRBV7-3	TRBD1	CASSFTPPGQGLYGYTF	TGTGCCAGCAGCTTCACCCCACCGGGACAGGGGCTCTATGGCTACACCTTC
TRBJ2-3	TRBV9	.	CASSPSRGLSTDTQYF	TGTGCCAGCAGCCCATCCAGGGGCTTGAGCACAGATACGCAGTATTTT
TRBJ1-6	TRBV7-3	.	CASSADSYNSPLHF	TGTGCCAGCAGCGCGGACAGCTATAATTCACCCCTCCACTTT
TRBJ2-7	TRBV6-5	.	CASSYSVRGVMEQYF	TGTGCCAGCAGTTACTCGGTAAGGGGCGTCATGGAGCAGTACTTC
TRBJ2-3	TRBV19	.	CASSRQAGTDTQYF	TGTGCCAGTAGCCGACAGGCGGGCACAGATACGCAGTATTTT
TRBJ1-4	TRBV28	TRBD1	CASSRTGGEKLFF	TGTGCCAGCAGTCGGACAGGGGGAGAAAAACTGTTTTTT
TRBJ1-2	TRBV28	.	CASSLLQSHGYTF	TGTGCCAGCAGTTTGTTGCAGTCCCATGGCTACACCTTC
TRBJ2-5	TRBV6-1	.	CASSGELVETQYF	TGTGCCAGCAGTGGGGAGTTGGTAGAGACCCAGTACTTC